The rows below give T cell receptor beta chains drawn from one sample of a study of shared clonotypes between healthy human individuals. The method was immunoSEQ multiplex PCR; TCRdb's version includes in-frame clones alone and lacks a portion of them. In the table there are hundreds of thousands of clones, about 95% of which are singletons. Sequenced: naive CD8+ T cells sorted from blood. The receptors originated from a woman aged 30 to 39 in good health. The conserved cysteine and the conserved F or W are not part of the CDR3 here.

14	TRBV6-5	ASSYSFGTPYNEQF
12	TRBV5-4	ASRLRGGDNEQF
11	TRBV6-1	ASRTPRGTEAF
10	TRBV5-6	ASRETGNEQF
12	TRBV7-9	ASSPFGGDYGYT
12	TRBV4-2	ASSQLTGDGEQY
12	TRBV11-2	ASSFRTENTEAF
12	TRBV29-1	SVGLAAIYNEQF
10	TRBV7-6	ASSLASNEQF
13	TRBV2	ASSPQGPPGTEAF
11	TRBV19	ASSFDWAYEQY
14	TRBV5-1	ASSPGTSGYTGELF
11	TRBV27	ASSLVRDRGAF
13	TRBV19	ASSILMWGGAEAF
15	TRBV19	ASSTGPVTATNEKLF
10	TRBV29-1	SVHKSSYEQY